The 6 T cell receptor beta chains given below trace back to one sample, sequenced in a study of shared clonotypes between healthy human individuals. Produced via immunoSEQ multiplex PCR; TCRdb's table is partial and in-frame only. The sample comprises roughly 2.4 million clones, almost 96% of which are singletons, and 0.1% to 0.15% rests with the top ten. The sample taken for sequencing was naive CD4+ T cells sorted from blood. The subset here: CD45RA+ positively selected. These receptors were obtained from a man in his late teens or twenties in good health.

The chain recombines TRBV2 with TRBJ1-3; D is possibly TRBD1 (5 bases). The V and J ends lost 11 bases and 0 bases respectively, with 14 bases between them. The length of the CDR3 is 14 residues. Germline-derived CDR1 and CDR2 are SNHLY and FYNNEI. The CDR3 coding sequence is TGTGCCTGCCGGGACTTCAGCTCTGGAAACACCATATATTTT. The encoded protein is CACRDFSSGNTIYF.

The chain joins TRBV28 to TRBJ1-2, with a weak D call TRBD1 (5 bases). The CDR3 runs to 17 residues. Trimming cost V 6 bases and J 5 bases, with 25 bases left between them. In germline, CDR1 is MDHEN, CDR2 SYDVKM. CDR3 DNA: TGTGCCAGCAGCCTAACCCCCGGGGCAGGGTCCTTTTATGGCTACACCTTC. Encoded protein: CASSLTPGAGSFYGYTF.

This clone has only one observation. This chain's CDR3 is CASSYSPLSSGNTIYF. Here the CDR3 DNA reads TGTGCCAGCAGTTACTCACCGCTGAGCTCTGGAAACACCATATATTTT. V usage is TRBV6-5 and J usage is TRBJ1-3; D unresolved. Trimming shortened V by 0 bases and J by 0 bases, and 9 bases separated the two germline ends. CDR1 and CDR2 from the germline V gene are MNHEY and SVGAGI. The CDR3 is 16 residues long.

The chain has TRBV19 and TRBJ2-7; D perhaps matches TRBD2 (5 bases). The CDR3 runs to 13 residues. The germline V gene encodes CDR1 LNHDA and CDR2 SQIVND (reference sequence). V was pared by 5 bases and J by 3 bases, with 11 bases between. For the CDR3, the DNA is TGTGCCAGTAGTGCCCCGGGGATCTACGAGCAGTACTTC. Its protein product is CASSAPGIYEQYF.

The chain joins TRBV7-6 to TRBJ2-3, with 9 bases identical to TRBD1. Germline CDR1 reads SGHVS; CDR2 reads FNYEAQ. CDR3 length: 16 residues. The V and J ends lost 2 bases and 0 bases, in that order; junction bases with no gene match: 3. The CDR3 coding sequence is TGTGCCAGCAGCTTAATAGGACAGGGGAGCACAGATACGCAGTATTTT. It specifies CASSLIGQGSTDTQYF.

The chain recombines TRBV11-2 with TRBJ2-7; D possibly matches TRBD1 or TRBD2 (6 bases each). V was shortened by 5 bases and J by 3 bases, with 14 bases between the two germline ends. Germline loops: CDR1 SGHAT, CDR2 FQNNGV. This CDR3 contains 14 residues. The CDR3 DNA is TGTGCCAGCAGCCAGGAGGGGGTGTTCTACGAGCAGTACTTC. The encoded protein is CASSQEGVFYEQYF.